There are many counts of the clone carrying this T cell receptor beta chain. Its matching antigen is unknown. UMIs and a universal primer site were added when TCR cDNA was made by 5'RACE template switching. TCRdb redid the calling of the 5' RACE reads with MiXCR, one entry per CDR3 protein. The sample includes some 350,000 distinct CDR3 sequences, 3% to 4.5% of them seen just once. Germline loops: CDR1 MNHEY, CDR2 SVGEGT. The CDR3 spans 12 residues. V lost 4 bases and J 4 bases, leaving 6 bases between the germline ends. The data stem from a study of T cells after yellow fever vaccination. Whole-study results and caveats: Abundant clonotypes from the bulk population could get into FACS-sorted repertoires as contaminants. Detected again after the booster were most primary-vaccination clones, at 95% to 98% CD4 and about 89% CD8.

The receptor's source is a man aged 18 to 35 who received the YFV17D yellow fever vaccine. This specimen was PBMCs, taken 5 days after the yellow fever booster vaccination. The rearrangement links TRBV6-2 or TRBV6-3 to TRBJ2-3, with D unclear. The CDR3 DNA follows: TGTGCCAGCAGTTTCGCTGCAGATACGCAGTATTTT. Translating gives CASSFAADTQYF.